Presented here are 18 T cell receptor beta chains from one specimen sequenced in a study of T cell repertoires in cytomegalovirus infection. No antigens are known for them. One entry per CDR3 protein, called by TCRdb with MiXCR from the reads. This sample carries fewer than 130,000 distinct CDR3 sequences, around 45% of them seen once, and the ten largest clones take about three quarters. The source was CD8+ T cells from cultured PBMCs, collected from culture after CMV antigen stimulation. The receptors shown here come from a human donor in good health (CMV status not recorded). Some clones in this sample may be carry-over from other donors' samples.

This clonotype showed up just once. This chain connects TRBV6-1 to TRBJ2-1; perhaps TRBD1 as D (5 bases). Trimming pared 2 bases from V and 4 bases from J, leaving 15 bases between. This CDR3 region has 16 residues. CDR1 MNHNS and CDR2 SASEGT come from the germline V gene. The CDR3 loop reads CASSEWTLDKYNEQFF. The DNA of the CDR3 is TGTGCCAGCAGTGAATGGACCCTGGACAAATACAATGAGCAGTTCTTC.

This clonotype was seen more than once but under ten times. The J gene is TRBJ2-3, the V gene TRBV12-3 or TRBV12-4; D uncertain. This CDR3 spans 11 amino acids. Trimming left V 6 bases short and J 4 bases short, with 5 bases between. DNA of the CDR3: TGTGCCAGCAGAAAGTCAGATACGCAGTATTTT. Protein: CASRKSDTQYF.

This clonotype appeared many times. This chain connects TRBV27 to TRBJ1-5; D possibly corresponds to TRBD1 (6 bases). This CDR3 comprises 12 residues. Deletions cut 5 bases from V and 6 bases from J, with 8 bases between. In germline, CDR1 is MNHEY, CDR2 SMNVEV (reference sequence). Here the CDR3 reads CASSTGSQPQHF. In DNA form, the CDR3 reads TGTGCCAGCAGTACAGGGTCTCAGCCCCAGCATTTT.

V is TRBV7-8 and J is TRBJ1-4; D remains unclear. Germline CDR1 and CDR2: SGHVS and FQNEAQ. CDR3 length: 13 amino acids. The V gene lost 3 bases and the J gene lost 7 bases, with 9 bases spanning the gap. CDR3 nucleotides: TGTGCCAGCAGCTTTACGGCAGTTGAAAAACTGTTTTTT. Protein sequence: CASSFTAVEKLFF. The entire variable domain, with the rest obtained from reference TRBV7-8 and TRBJ1-4, is as follows: GAGVSQSPRYKVAKRGQDVALRCDPISGHVSLFWYQQALGQGPEFLTYFQNEAQLDKSGLPSDRFFAERPEGSVSTLKIQRTQQEDSAVYLCASSFTAVEKLFFGSGTQLSVL.

This clonotype came up many times. The chain joins TRBV2 to TRBJ2-1, with D possibly called TRBD1 or TRBD2 (5 bases each). V was cut by 7 bases and J by 4 bases, with 14 bases left in between. Germline V lookup: CDR1 SNHLY, CDR2 FYNNEI. CDR3 length: 14 amino acids. The CDR3 sequence: CASTLSGPYNEQFF. The CDR3 DNA reads as TGTGCCAGCACCCTCTCGGGGCCTTACAATGAGCAGTTCTTC.

This clonotype has only a few counts. The chain uses TRBV7-9 and TRBJ1-1; D perhaps matches TRBD1 (6 bases). Trimming removed 7 bases at V and 3 bases at J, with 12 bases between. Germline lookup yields CDR1 SEHNR and CDR2 FQNEAQ (reference sequence). The CDR3 consists of 13 residues. The CDR3 is CASNRAGDTEAFF. As DNA, the CDR3 is TGTGCCAGCAACAGGGCGGGGGACACTGAAGCTTTCTTT.

This clonotype was recorded only once. V is TRBV5-4 and J is TRBJ1-1, with 7 bases that match TRBD1. Germline-derived CDR1 and CDR2 are SGHNT and YYREEE (reference sequence). The CDR3 runs 15 residues. V was clipped by 4 bases and J by 1 base; unmatched bases: 7. Here the CDR3 reads CASSDLGQTNTEAFF. The CDR3 region has the DNA TGTGCCAGCAGCGACTTGGGACAGACGAACACTGAAGCTTTCTTT.

The CDR3 is CASRRTGSIETQYF. CDR3 bases: TGTGCCAGCAGGAGGACAGGGTCGATAGAGACCCAGTACTTC. This chain uses TRBV12-3 or TRBV12-4 with TRBJ2-5; 8 bases map to TRBD1. The CDR3 consists of 14 residues. Trimming removed 6 bases from V and 4 bases from J; junction bases left unmatched: 7.

The sample holds a few counts of this clonotype. V gene TRBV27 combines with J gene TRBJ2-2; no clear D gene. Germline CDR1 and CDR2: MNHEY and SMNVEV (reference sequence). The CDR3 contains 15 residues. V lost 1 base, J lost 1 base, and 7 bases lay in between. The CDR3 sequence: CASSLWQLNTGELFF. The CDR3 bases are TGTGCCAGCAGTTTATGGCAACTGAACACCGGGGAGCTGTTTTTT.

The V and J genes are TRBV11-2 and TRBJ2-3; D call uncertain. There are 13 residues in the CDR3. Germline CDR1 and CDR2: SGHAT and FQNNGV. The V gene lost 1 base and the J gene lost 3 bases, with 5 bases spanning the gap. In nucleotides, the CDR3 is TGTGCCAGCAGCTTAGTGATGACAGATACGCAGTATTTT. Translated: CASSLVMTDTQYF.

This clonotype occurred a few times. The genes are TRBV6-5 and TRBJ2-6; D possibly matches TRBD1 or TRBD2 (6 bases each). Germline-derived CDR1 and CDR2 are MNHEY and SVGAGI. Deletions cut 0 bases from V and 2 bases from J, with 14 bases between. The CDR3 has 18 amino acids. CDR3: CASSYSGGPVAGANVLTF. As DNA, the CDR3 is TGTGCCAGCAGTTACTCAGGGGGGCCGGTCGCTGGGGCCAACGTCCTGACTTTC.

The sample holds many counts of this clonotype. The gene calls are TRBV4-1 and TRBJ2-7; a weak D match, TRBD1 (5 bases). The CDR3 runs 14 residues. Germline CDR1 reads MGHRA; CDR2 reads YSYEKL. V was trimmed by 0 bases and J by 7 bases, leaving 13 bases between them. The DNA for the CDR3 is TGCGCCAGCAGCCAAGATTCAGGGTTCCGAGAGCAGTACTTC. Its translation is CASSQDSGFREQYF.

This clonotype came up many times. J is TRBJ2-2 and V is TRBV2; 9 bases agree with TRBD2. Trimming took 3 bases from V and 5 from J; bases not matched to a gene: 4. The CDR3 runs 15 residues. CDR1 is SNHLY and CDR2 is FYNNEI in the germline V gene. The CDR3 DNA follows: TGTGCCAGCAGTGATAGCGGGGGTTGGACCGGGGAGCTGTTTTTT. This translates into CASSDSGGWTGELFF.

This rearrangement joins TRBV5-4 to TRBJ1-5; no reliable D call. Germline-derived CDR1 and CDR2 are SGHNT and YYREEE (reference sequence). CDR3 size: 13 residues. V lost 4 bases, J lost 5 bases, and 10 bases lay in between. The CDR3 protein is CASSVGRDQPQHF. Here the CDR3 DNA reads TGTGCCAGCAGCGTTGGACGGGATCAGCCCCAGCATTTT.

The chain carries TRBV12-3 or TRBV12-4 and TRBJ2-7; D may correspond to TRBD1 or TRBD2 (5 bases each). The CDR3 totals 15 residues. The V end lost 2 bases, the J end lost 5 bases, and 16 bases lay between the germline ends. Written as DNA, the CDR3 is TGTGCCAGCAGTTTAATGCACGGGGCCTCGGACGAGCAGTACTTC. Protein: CASSLMHGASDEQYF.

This clonotype was seen only a few times. This chain uses TRBV28 with TRBJ2-1, with 16 bases matching TRBD2. The germline CDR1 and CDR2 sequences are MDHEN and SYDVKM. Unmatched junction bases numbered 12, after V lost 1 base and J lost 9 bases. The length of the CDR3 is 19 residues. CDR3 residues: CASSLYGTSGGGTGVEQFF. Here the CDR3 DNA reads TGTGCCAGCAGTTTATATGGGACTAGCGGGGGGGGCACGGGCGTTGAGCAGTTCTTC.

The CDR3 DNA reads as TGTGCCAGCAGCTTAGGTGTAGTCCACGAGCAGTACTTC. Translating it yields CASSLGVVHEQYF. V gene TRBV7-6 combines with J gene TRBJ2-7; D is ambiguous. Germline V gives CDR1 SGHVS, CDR2 FNYEAQ. V was shortened by 1 base and J by 5 bases, with 9 bases between the two germline ends. This CDR3 region has 13 residues. The variable domain in full, with the rest retrieved from reference TRBV7-6 and TRBJ2-7, is GAGVSQSPRYKVTKRGQDVALRCDPISGHVSLYWYRQALGQGPEFLTYFNYEAQQDKSGLPNDRFSAERPEGSISTLTIQRTEQRDSAMYRCASSLGVVHEQYFGPGTRLTVT.

This clonotype has a count of ten or more. The chain is built from TRBV7-2 and TRBJ1-5; TRBD1 is a possible D gene (5 bases). Germline CDR1 SGHTA, CDR2 FQGNSA. Trimming removed 1 base from V and 6 bases from J, with 10 bases in between. The CDR3 sequence is 14 residues long. CDR3 nucleotide sequence: TGTGCCAGCAGCTTAGGAGTGGGACCTCAGCCCCAGCATTTT. This codes for CASSLGVGPQPQHF.